This T cell receptor (beta chain) is from a study of CD8 T cells in Susac syndrome. Overall study: Active disease was present in more than 5 of the sequenced Susac syndrome patients, and remission in eight. Findings and caveats of the study: Clonal expansion involving Susac CD8+ cells peaked in TEMRA cells and active patients.

About 0.5 to 1 ug RNA was reverse transcribed with random hexamers. Amplification of TCR beta CDR3 was carried out by immunoSEQ multiplex PCR, which covered 54 Vbeta and 13 Jbeta segments. TCRdb reprocessed the immunoSEQ multiplex PCR reads with MiXCR, giving one entry per CDR3 protein. In the table there are about 82,000 distinct CDR3 sequences, 95% to 96% of which are singletons. Sequencing of TCR beta was performed on blood CD8+ T cells and on blood CD4+ T cells. Comments on this clonotype: Its antigen is as yet unknown.

The clonotype was recovered from a human donor with Susac syndrome. Source material: CD8+ T cells from PBMCs.

Written as DNA, the CDR3 is TGTGCCAGCAGCTTAGGTAGCGATGTCAACGAGCAGTACTTC. It yields the protein CASSLGSDVNEQYF. The chain carries TRBV7-9 and TRBJ2-7, with D maybe TRBD2 (5 bases). This CDR3 has 14 residues. Trimming shortened V by 1 base and J by 5 bases, and 12 bases separated the two germline ends. Germline CDR1 is SEHNR and CDR2 is FQNEAQ (reference sequence).